This T cell receptor beta chain derives from a study of shared clonotypes between healthy human individuals (TCRdb year 2020). About the full investigation: The cohort included three men and two women between 18 and 49 years of age. Each donor's leukapheresis produced roughly between about 0.8 and 8.9 billion PBMCs. Blood TCR repertoires of roughly 5 healthy adults were deeply sequenced to estimate repertoire size and the extent of clonotype sharing between individuals. For each donor, CD4 naive and CD4 memory were each given three plates, CD8 naive was given two plates, and CD8 memory was given one plate. Different laboratories and diverse techniques were used to prepare libraries and sequence TCR repertoires, to increase sequencing depth and limit assay-specific biases.

Overall study results and their limits: Because the study included only a small number of donors, the genetic and exposure-history diversity represented was limited. Sampling was restricted to blood, and TCR repertoires in tissues likely differ from the TCR repertoires found in blood. Across a handful of donors, roughly 5.1% of naive CD4, roughly 3.8% of naive CD8, about 2.3% of memory CD4, and about 0.44% of memory CD8 clonotypes were shared. Compared with non-shared clonotypes, the clonotypes found in all four sorted-subset donors had higher generation probabilities. Pairwise subsampling indicated that sequencing depth was expected to affect the degree of clonotype sharing among donors. Even with the large sequencing depth, rarefaction of the sorted-subset datasets indicated that sequencing was incomplete. Naive subsets generally had larger estimated clonotype richness than memory subsets.

TCR CDR3 regions were amplified from genomic DNA by multiplex PCR using the deep immunoSEQ assay. Extracted genomic DNA from each cell subset was spread evenly across all wells of several immunoSEQ 96-well plates, with each plate serving as a replicate. For sorted subsets, each replicate PCR was loaded with 200 to 250 ng genomic DNA, equivalent to about 30,000 T cell genomes. Purified libraries were quantified with a Qubit 3.0 fluorometer, sized on a Bioanalyzer 2100, and re-quantified with the KAPA Library Quantification kit. Every immunoSEQ 96-well plate was sequenced on a dedicated single-read 150-cycle Illumina NextSeq 550 flow cell. Regarding the original processing steps: Because the immunoSEQ output held only junctional sequences and lacked quality scores, the filtering could not match the filtering applied to full-length reads. To assign V/J genes and CDR3, sequences were annotated against IMGT germline references using PyIR, a Python wrapper for IgBLAST v1.9. Reads were filtered out if the reads had weak V/J assignments (E-value above 1e-6), no CDR3, stop codons, out-of-frame junctions, or ambiguous translated residues. V3J clonotypes were defined as sequences sharing an identical inferred V gene, J gene, and CDR3 amino acid sequence. Percentage overlap between repertoires was calculated by dividing the number of shared unique clonotypes by the size of the smaller repertoire. Richness of each repertoire was evaluated using RTK rarefaction, the Chao1 estimator, and Recon v2.1 estimates of unobserved clonotypes. OLGA was used to compute generation probabilities for all TCRbeta clonotypes that the gDNA method yielded from a few donors. TCRdb mirrors the immuneACCESS table, restricted to in-frame sequences. Some clones are absent from its copies; in checked studies, under half trace to an unresolved V gene, and the reason for the others is unknown. That table supplies the V and J calls and clone size; D and trimming were determined from the DNA. Here the sample has some 1 million clones; around four fifths occur a single time. The top ten constitute about 1.4% of the sample.

The donors were healthy, HIV-negative adults with no recently reported acute infections or vaccinations. Only Caucasian adults living in Nashville, Tennessee, USA were represented among the donors. Magnetic negative selection was used to enrich CD4+ T cells, after which naive cells were positively selected on CD45RA and the negative fraction became the memory subset. Blood was obtained by leukapheresis, after which PBMCs were separated by Ficoll-Histopaque density gradient centrifugation and cryopreserved in liquid nitrogen vapor phase. Analytical flow cytometry was used to check the purity and quantity of each magnetically sorted T cell population. Each sorted fraction had its genomic DNA isolated and then quantified by UV absorbance on a Nanodrop 2000c. Note on this clone: Its antigen is still unknown. Base qualities are not recorded, but no much larger clone differs from it by a single base.

V is pared back by 2 bases and J by 6 bases, with 14 bases lying between the germline termini. The CDR3 has 15 amino acids, counting the end cysteine and phenylalanine. CDR3 DNA is the only sequence kept; it has 45 bases, read in frame from the first base. The germline V gene specifies MNHEY as CDR1 and SVGAGI as CDR2. The TCR originated in a man younger than 35 in good health. This receptor chain uses TRBV6-5 and TRBJ2-1, and the D gene may be TRBD2, 6 bases matching. The source material was memory CD4+ T cells sorted from blood. According to the study, the label for this sample's cell subset or site signals: CD45RA-negative fraction. The nucleotides are TGTGCCAGCAGTTACCAGCGGGTGGGAATCAATGAGCAGTTCTTC. Its translation is CASSYQRVGINEQFF.